In this sample, the clone carrying this T cell receptor beta chain turned up a few times. Those enrolled, adults aged roughly 18 to 100 years, came from about two dozen US areas. This table comes from immunoSEQ multiplex PCR, and its TCRdb copy is limited to in-frame clones, with some not included. The sample comprises around 450,000 clones, 70% to 90% of which are singletons, and approximately 2% rests with the top ten. This specimen belongs to a study of blood T cell repertoires in COVID-19. Study in general: The analysed material was cDNA or gDNA that came from T cells, B-cell-depleted T cells, or PBMCs.

V lost 0 bases to trimming and J lost 8 bases, with 14 bases between them. Germline lookup yields CDR1 LNHDA and CDR2 SQIVND (reference sequence). The CDR3 has 15 residues. The clonotype originates from a woman younger than 35 with acute COVID-19. The sequenced material came from PBMCs or T cells enriched from blood (not recorded which). This sequence joins TRBV19 and TRBJ2-1; tentatively, D is TRBD1 (6 bases). CDR3 sequence: CASSIEGRGSDEQFF. The CDR3, as DNA: TGTGCCAGTAGTATAGAGGGCAGGGGAAGCGATGAGCAGTTCTTC.